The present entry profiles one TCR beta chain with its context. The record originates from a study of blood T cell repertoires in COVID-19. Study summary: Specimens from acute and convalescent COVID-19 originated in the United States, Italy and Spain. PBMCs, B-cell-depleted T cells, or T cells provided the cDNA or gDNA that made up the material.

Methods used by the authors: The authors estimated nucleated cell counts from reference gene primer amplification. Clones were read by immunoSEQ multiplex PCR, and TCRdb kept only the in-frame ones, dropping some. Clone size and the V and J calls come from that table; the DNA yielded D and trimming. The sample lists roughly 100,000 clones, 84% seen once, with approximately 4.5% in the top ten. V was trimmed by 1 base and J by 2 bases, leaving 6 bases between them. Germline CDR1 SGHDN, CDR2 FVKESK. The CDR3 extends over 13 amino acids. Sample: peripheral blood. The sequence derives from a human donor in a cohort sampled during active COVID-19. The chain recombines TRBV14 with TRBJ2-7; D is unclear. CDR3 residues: CASSQVRAYEQYF. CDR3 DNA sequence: TGTGCCAGCAGCCAAGTCCGCGCCTACGAGCAGTACTTC. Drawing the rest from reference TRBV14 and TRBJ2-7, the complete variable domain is EAGVTQFPSHSVIEKGQTVTLRCDPISGHDNLYWYRRVMGKEIKFLLHFVKESKQDESGMPNNRFLAERTGGTYSTLKVQPAELEDSGVYFCASSQVRAYEQYFGPGTRLTVT.